This is a list of T cell receptor beta chains from one sample in a study of regulatory T cells in long-lasting Graves disease. Each CDR3 protein gets one entry after TCRdb re-called the multiplex PCR reads with MiXCR. The repertoire includes approximately 540,000 distinct CDR3 sequences, about 11% of them detected once, and 8% to 10% sits in the top ten. The sample was also linked to a second study, of T cells in Graves' hyperthyroidism and ophthalmopathy.

Here the sequenced sample was peripheral blood mononuclear cells (PBMCs), taken at new diagnosis, from a patient treated with antithyroid drugs. The origin of the receptors is a woman younger than 45 with Graves disease. Each CDR3 is given with its conserved first and last residue. D genes are given only for firm matches. Expanded clones are given a class, and other clones once, few, many or no size at all.

CDR3 length | clone size | D gene | J gene | V gene | CDR3 DNA | CDR3 protein
15 | many | . | TRBJ1-5 | TRBV6-2/TRBV6-3 | TGTGCCAGCAGACCCCTAGGGGGGACGAATCAGCCCCAGCATTTT | CASRPLGGTNQPQHF
16 | . | . | TRBJ2-3 | TRBV4-1 | TGCGCCAGCAGCCAACGAACTGGGAGATTTCATGGTACGCAGTATTTT | CASSQRTGRFHGTQYF
14 | many | . | TRBJ2-7 | TRBV19 | TGTGCCAGTAGTATGAAGACAGGCCCCTACGAGCAGTACTTC | CASSMKTGPYEQYF
13 | many | . | TRBJ2-1 | TRBV28 | TGTGCCAGCTTTGGAGGGACCCACAATGAGCAGTTCTTC | CASFGGTHNEQFF
15 | few | . | TRBJ2-1 | TRBV9 | TGTGCCAGCAGCGTAGGGGGATTATTGTCCAATGAGCAGTTCTTC | CASSVGGLLSNEQFF
15 | many | TRBD1 | TRBJ1-3 | TRBV19 | TGTGCCAGTAACCAAAGACAGGGTTCAGGAAACACCATATATTTT | CASNQRQGSGNTIYF
14 | many | . | TRBJ1-5 | TRBV18 | TGTGCCAGCTCACCATCGCATAGCAATCAGCCCCAGCATTTT | CASSPSHSNQPQHF
16 | few | . | TRBJ2-1 | TRBV10-1 | TGCGCCAGCGGCAATGATAAGGGGCGCGGGGTAGATGAGCAGTTCTTC | CASGNDKGRGVDEQFF
17 | . | TRBD2 | TRBJ2-1 | TRBV29-1 | TGCAGCGTTGAAGACAGCGCTAGCGGGTACTCCTACAATGAGCAGTTCTTC | CSVEDSASGYSYNEQFF
14 | many | . | TRBJ1-1 | TRBV20-1 | TGCAGTGCTAGAGAGGGAAAGATGGCAACTGAAGCTTTCTTT | CSAREGKMATEAFF
13 | . | . | TRBJ2-1 | TRBV24-1 | TGTGCCACCAGTGACTCAGGGTTCAATGAGCAGTTCTTC | CATSDSGFNEQFF
19 | . | . | TRBJ2-5 | TRBV2 | TGTGCCAGCAGCCTCAATGGGCTCCCGGGACACGGAGCGGGAGAGACCCAGTACTTC | CASSLNGLPGHGAGETQYF
15 | . | TRBD2 | TRBJ2-1 | TRBV30 | TGTGCCTGGAGTTCTTTTGGGAGGGCCATGAATGAGCAGTTCTTC | CAWSSFGRAMNEQFF
13 | . | . | TRBJ2-7 | TRBV2 | TGTGCCAGCAGTGCTCACGAGGGGGACGAGCAGTACTTC | CASSAHEGDEQYF
13 | . | TRBD2 | TRBJ2-1 | TRBV5-1 | TGTGCCAGCAGCTCCGGACTAGCCTTTGAGCAGTTCTTC | CASSSGLAFEQFF
18 | . | TRBD1 | TRBJ1-6 | TRBV20-1 | TGCAGTGCTAGAGATCGTACAACCTCAGGGGGCTCTGGATCACCCCTCCACTTT | CSARDRTTSGGSGSPLHF
15 | . | TRBD2 | TRBJ2-1 | TRBV2 | TGTGCCAGCAGGGGCCGACTAGCGGGGTACAATGAGCAGTTCTTC | CASRGRLAGYNEQFF
14 | . | . | TRBJ2-4 | TRBV20-1 | TGCAGTGCTAGAGATCCGGGGGTCAAAAACATTCAGTACTTC | CSARDPGVKNIQYF
15 | . | . | TRBJ1-5 | TRBV20-1 | TGCAGTGCTATTCAAGACAGGTACCGAGATCAGCCCCAGCATTTT | CSAIQDRYRDQPQHF
14 | . | . | TRBJ2-3 | TRBV30 | TGTGCCTGGAGTACCGGTAGGCTCACAGATACGCAGTATTTT | CAWSTGRLTDTQYF
15 | many | TRBD1 | TRBJ1-4 | TRBV4-1 | TGCGCCAGCAGCCAAGCGGGGACAGGGAATGAAAAACTGTTTTTT | CASSQAGTGNEKLFF
17 | few | . | TRBJ2-7 | TRBV4-1 | TGCGCCAGCAGCCACTCCAAAGGGGCAGGATCAGCCTACGAGCAGTACTTC | CASSHSKGAGSAYEQYF
14 | many | TRBD1 | TRBJ1-2 | TRBV6-1 | TGTGCCAGCAAGGGGGACAGGGGCCCCTATGGCTACACCTTC | CASKGDRGPYGYTF
15 | few | . | TRBJ2-7 | TRBV5-4 | TGTGCCAGCAGCGGGACCGGGACGGAAGTCTACGAGCAGTACTTC | CASSGTGTEVYEQYF